This section outlines one TCR beta chain sequence together with its context. Antigen unknown. Sequencing used immunoSEQ multiplex PCR; TCRdb keeps in-frame clones, though not all of them. The table includes 2 million to 2.5 million clones, about 92% detected once. These data are taken from a study of shared clonotypes between healthy human individuals. Study outcomes and limitations: Clonotype sharing across a few donors was observed for approximately 5% of naive CD4 clonotypes. Clonotypes not shared had lower generation probabilities than those common to all four donors.

Terminally differentiated effector memory CD45RA+ cells were excluded by CCR7 positive selection of CD45RO-negative cells. Caucasian adults residing in Nashville, Tennessee made up all the donors. In germline, CDR1 is SGHKS, CDR2 YYEKEE (reference sequence). The CDR3 has 14 amino acids. Losses at the gene ends were 4 bases for V and 0 bases for J; bases not matched to a gene: 4. Sequencing was carried out using naive CD8+ T cells from PBMCs. The chain combines TRBV5-5 with TRBJ2-7; 7 positions agree with TRBD1. The receptor's source is a man younger than 30 in good health. Some clones in this sample may be carry-over from other donors' samples. The CDR3 DNA follows: TGTGCCAGCAGCCACAGGGGCCCCTCCTACGAGCAGTACTTC. Its translation: CASSHRGPSYEQYF. The whole variable domain, filled in from reference TRBV5-5 and TRBJ2-7, reads DAGVTQSPTHLIKTRGQQVTLRCSPISGHKSVSWYQQVLGQGPQFIFQYYEKEERGRGNFPDRFSARQFPNYSSELNVNALLLGDSALYLCASSHRGPSYEQYFGPGTRLTVT.